The count of the clone carrying this T cell receptor (beta chain) is one. Antigen: not known. The sample originates from a study of T cells in Graves' hyperthyroidism and ophthalmopathy. Findings and limits, study-wide: In validation, the model predicted ophthalmopathy. These predictions came a median approximately six months before onset. Using 13 V-J features, a model discriminated ophthalmopathy from stable hyperthyroidism.

Among ophthalmopathy patients, the Clinical Activity Score reached at least 3, the NOSPECS grade reached at least 4, and duration remained under 3 months. The study excluded patients with uncontrolled infection, other autoimmune disease, pregnancy or lactation. The source material, RNA transcripts, was used to amplify TCR beta CDR3 regions. The HTBI set primed first-round TCR CDR3 RT-PCR. TCRdb ran MiXCR on the multiplex PCR reads and lists one entry per CDR3 protein. The sample consists of roughly 400,000 distinct CDR3 sequences, over 13% of them appearing once. The CDR3 loop spans 13 amino acids. The V and J ends lost 3 bases and 6 bases respectively, with 12 bases between them. Germline CDR1 and CDR2: PRHDT and FYEKMQ (reference sequence).

Sample: blood. This TCR was sampled from a man in his fifties with Graves' ophthalmopathy. This chain links TRBV13 with TRBJ2-7; weak D call: TRBD2 (5 bases). The CDR3 sequence: CASSLSAAGEQYF. CDR3 in DNA: TGTGCCAGCAGCTTGTCTGCTGCGGGCGAGCAGTACTTC.